This is a list of T cell receptor beta chains from one sample in a study of T cell responses to AZD1222 COVID-19 vaccine. Clones were sequenced by immunoSEQ multiplex PCR, and TCRdb holds only the in-frame ones, with some missing. The top ten hold 1.3% of the sample, which has more than 150,000 clones, around 92% seen once. The sequenced sample was peripheral blood, obtained 28 days after the second AZD1222 dose. The receptors originated from an adult who received the AZD1222 COVID-19 vaccine. The conserved cysteine and the conserved F or W are not part of the CDR3 here. Not all rows give a size; the values are once, few, many and, for expanded clones, a class.

clone_size j_call v_call cdr3_aa
. TRBJ1-6 TRBV2 ASSYNNNSPLH
. TRBJ1-5 TRBV28 AAKRTSGTAFEPQH
. TRBJ2-3 TRBV5-5 ASSLGPLRRGTSTDTQY
once TRBJ1-1 TRBV6-6 ASSGAGSLGTEAF
. TRBJ2-1 TRBV6-2/TRBV6-3 ASSYVWLAGAYEQF
once TRBJ1-2 TRBV28 ASSLGGQANYGYT
. TRBJ1-5 TRBV19 ASSIDVGTQPQH
. TRBJ1-1 TRBV6-5 ASRGREAF
. TRBJ1-1 TRBV20-1 SARGTEAF
. TRBJ1-4 TRBV29-1 SAGGGGATNEKLF